This entry concerns a single T cell receptor beta chain. Its antigen is not identified. The investigators made TCR beta cDNA from roughly 460 ng total RNA, using a constant-region primer. The TCR beta library was amplified through three nested multiplex PCR rounds in a modified ARM-PCR procedure. The opening two PCR rounds, 10 cycles each, paired TRBV1-TRBV30 forward primers with a C-beta reverse primer. TCRdb itself ran the multiplex PCR reads through MiXCR, one entry per CDR3 protein. The table records approximately 99,000 distinct CDR3 sequences, about 70% of them present only once. These data are taken from a study of tumor-infiltrating lymphocytes in primary liver carcinoma. Unsorted bulk tissue (roughly 20-31 mg) underwent RNA and DNA co-extraction. All patients had surgically resected primary liver carcinoma. The patients carried chronic HBV infection and had received no treatment. Researchers took samples from five separate regions of each tumor.

Study-wide results and limits: Among the pair types, tumor region pairs showed more overlap than tumor-adjacent and tumor-blood pairs.

CDR3 length equals 15 residues. Trimming removed 5 bases from V and 13 bases from J, with 21 bases in between. Germline V lookup: CDR1 SGHAT, CDR2 FQNNGV. This TCR was recovered from a woman in her sixties with primary liver carcinoma and hepatitis B virus infection. V usage is TRBV11-2 and J usage is TRBJ1-6, with D tentatively TRBD1 (5 bases). Specimen: liver tumor tissue from sampling region 5. Subset in this sample: tumor region T5, tumor centre. This chain's CDR3 is CASSNKGRDQEPLHF. The CDR3 bases are TGTGCCAGCAGCAATAAGGGGAGGGACCAGGAGCCCCTCCACTTT.